The source of this T cell receptor beta chain is a study of cytomegalovirus exposure and HLA in healthy donors. Study as a whole: Approximately 85 million unique TCRs from HLA-typed donors made up an early data release. Findings of the study overall: Previously analyzed data showed that most TCR beta V segments were productive at a frequency of about 87% or about 30%.

Researchers ran the PCR with 60 Vbeta and 13 Jbeta primers. The repertoire was sequenced with immunoSEQ multiplex PCR; TCRdb's copy has only in-frame clones and lacks some. This table has fewer than 120,000 clones, approximately 82% appearing once. Germline V lookup: CDR1 MNHEY, CDR2 SMNVEV (reference sequence). The CDR3 has 14 residues. V lost 5 bases to trimming and J lost 4 bases; unmatched junction nucleotides: 0. Note on this clone: Its antigen is undetermined.

Sequenced input: PBMCs. The TCR comes from a man in his thirties or forties in good health and CMV-seropositive. J is TRBJ2-2 and V is TRBV27; 11 positions agree with TRBD1. CDR3 nucleotides: TGTGCCAGCAGTGGGACAGGGGGCACCGGGGAGCTGTTTTTT. Protein sequence: CASSGTGGTGELFF.